A single sample gave rise to the 9 T cell receptor beta chains below, sequenced in a study of control samples from healthy donors and cancer patients. Libraries were prepared by immunoSEQ multiplex PCR; TCRdb keeps only in-frame clonotypes and omits some of them. The table has tens of thousands of clones, under 85% seen once. Sequenced: blood. Source of these receptors: a man aged 55 to 70 in good health.

Worth noting for this clone: This sample also contains other DNA sequences that code for the same CDR3. J is TRBJ2-3 and V is TRBV5-6, with D uncertain. The CDR3 sequence is 12 residues long. In germline, CDR1 is SGHDT, CDR2 YYEEEE. Trimming stripped 3 bases from V and 0 bases from J, with 2 bases between. The CDR3 DNA reads TGTGCCAGCAGCTCTAGCACAGATACGCAGTATTTT. Translated, it gives CASSSSTDTQYF.

In its sample, this clone was seen a few times. CDR3 amino acids: CASSYSIHQPQHF. CDR3 nucleotide sequence: TGTGCCAGCAGTTACTCGATCCATCAGCCCCAGCATTTT. The V and J genes are TRBV6-5 and TRBJ1-5; D unclear. The V end lost 0 bases, the J end lost 5 bases, and 5 bases lay between the germline ends. The length of the CDR3 is 13 residues. Germline CDR1 reads MNHEY; CDR2 reads SVGAGI.

V is TRBV9 and J is TRBJ2-2; 9 bases match TRBD2. Germline assignment: CDR1 SGDLS and CDR2 YYNGEE. This CDR3 comprises 16 residues. With 5 bases clipped from V and 8 bases from J, the junction kept 13 bases outside the gene matches. Written as DNA, the CDR3 is TGTGCCAGCAGTGCTCCTGGGACTAGCAGATTTGGGGAGCTGTTTTTT. This encodes CASSAPGTSRFGELFF.

As DNA, the CDR3 is TGTGCCAGCAGCTTGGCCTTGCTTTCCAGCTCCTACGAGCAGTACTTC. Its translation: CASSLALLSSSYEQYF. V gene TRBV5-6 combines with J gene TRBJ2-7; D ambiguous. Trimming took 0 bases from V and 0 from J, leaving 13 bases between them. The CDR3 length is 16 residues. In germline, CDR1 is SGHDT, CDR2 YYEEEE. Supplemented by reference TRBV5-6 and TRBJ2-7, the full variable domain reads DAGVTQSPTHLIKTRGQQVTLRCSPKSGHDTVSWYQQALGQGPQFIFQYYEEEERQRGNFPDRFSGHQFPNYSSELNVNALLLGDSALYLCASSLALLSSSYEQYFGPGTRLTVT.

The CDR3 loop is CASSQDKHKRARGYTF. The DNA for the CDR3 is TGTGCCAGCAGCCAAGATAAGCACAAGCGGGCCCGTGGCTACACCTTC. This chain connects TRBV3-1 (or the pseudogene TRBV3-2) to TRBJ1-2, with D hard to call. V dropped 0 bases and J dropped 7 bases, with 18 bases sitting between them. Germline lookup yields CDR1 LGHDT and CDR2 YNNKEL (reference sequence). This CDR3 region has 16 residues.

This clone was seen ten or more times. V and J are TRBV19 and TRBJ2-3; 13 bases agree with TRBD2. Germline V gives CDR1 LNHDA, CDR2 SQIVND (reference sequence). The trim removed 5 bases at V and 3 bases at J, leaving 11 bases unmatched. The CDR3 extends over 18 amino acids. The CDR3 reads CASSSRTSGSVGTDTQYF. CDR3 nucleotide sequence: TGTGCCAGTAGTTCGCGGACTAGCGGGAGTGTGGGAACAGATACGCAGTATTTT.

This chain uses TRBV7-2 with TRBJ1-5; TRBD1 is a possible D gene (6 bases). The CDR3 consists of 15 residues. Germline CDR1 reads SGHTA; CDR2 reads FQGNSA. V lost 7 bases to trimming and J lost 2 bases, with 15 bases between them. CDR3 sequence: CASTVKSGGNQPQHF. CDR3 in DNA: TGTGCCAGCACCGTAAAGTCAGGGGGCAATCAGCCCCAGCATTTT.

This clone is a singleton in its sample. The V gene is TRBV4-1, the J gene TRBJ2-1; TRBD1 is a possible D gene (6 bases). Trimming stripped 4 bases from V and 6 bases from J, with 16 bases between. This CDR3 region has 15 residues. Germline V CDR1 and CDR2: MGHRA, YSYEKL. In DNA form, the CDR3 reads TGCGCCAGCAGCCGTATCATTAAACAGGGCAATGAGCAGTTCTTC. Its protein product is CASSRIIKQGNEQFF.

V usage is TRBV27 and J usage is TRBJ2-7, with D possibly TRBD2 on 5 matching bases. The CDR3 runs to 13 residues. CDR1 MNHEY and CDR2 SMNVEV come from the germline V gene (reference sequence). V gave up 6 bases and J gave up 0 bases, with 9 bases separating them. The DNA for the CDR3 is TGTGCCAGCAGCCCTGGGAGCTCCTACGAGCAGTACTTC. Protein: CASSPGSSYEQYF.